Included here is one TCR beta chain sequence, with context. All enrollees were roughly 18 to 95 years old and from around 25 US areas. The source of the sample is a study of blood T cell repertoires in COVID-19. About the research overall: Before being deemed recovered, Cohort 3 donors had two negative PCRs, clearance, or symptom resolution. The analysed material was cDNA or gDNA that came from T cells, B-cell-depleted T cells, or PBMCs.

In the study's own analysis: Reference gene primer amplification yielded estimated nucleated cell counts. TCRdb's copy holds only in-frame clones and misses some; the assay was immunoSEQ multiplex PCR. Clonal size and the V and J genes are those of that table, whereas D and trimming came from the DNA. Among some 330,000 clones listed, more than 70% were seen once. Germline CDR1 reads MDHEN; CDR2 reads SYDVKM. Unmatched junction bases numbered 7, after V lost 7 bases and J lost 4 bases. The CDR3 has 14 amino acids. Sequenced: PBMCs or T cells enriched from blood (not recorded which). J is TRBJ1-1 and V is TRBV28; 9 nucleotides align to TRBD1. The TCR sequence derives from a man aged 35 to 55 in a cohort exposed to, infected with or recovered from COVID-19 (not recorded which). This CDR3 is CASKTGQGFTEAFF. The DNA of the CDR3 is TGTGCCAGCAAAACCGGACAGGGGTTCACTGAAGCTTTCTTT.